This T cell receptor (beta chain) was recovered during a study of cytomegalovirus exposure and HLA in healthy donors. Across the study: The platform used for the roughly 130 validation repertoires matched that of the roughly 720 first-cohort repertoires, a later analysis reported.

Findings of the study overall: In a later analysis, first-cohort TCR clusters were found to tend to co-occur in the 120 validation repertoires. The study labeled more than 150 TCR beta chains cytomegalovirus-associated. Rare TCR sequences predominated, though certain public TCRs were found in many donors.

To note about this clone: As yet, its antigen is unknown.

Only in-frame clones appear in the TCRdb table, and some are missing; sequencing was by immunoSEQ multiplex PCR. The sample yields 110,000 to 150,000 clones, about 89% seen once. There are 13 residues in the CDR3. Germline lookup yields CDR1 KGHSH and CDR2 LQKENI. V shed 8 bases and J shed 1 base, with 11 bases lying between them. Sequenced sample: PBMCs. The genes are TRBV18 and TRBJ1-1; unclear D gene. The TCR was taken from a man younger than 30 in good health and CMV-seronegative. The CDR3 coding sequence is TGTGCCAGCGCTAGAGAGGAGAACACTGAAGCTTTCTTT. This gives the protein CASAREENTEAFF.